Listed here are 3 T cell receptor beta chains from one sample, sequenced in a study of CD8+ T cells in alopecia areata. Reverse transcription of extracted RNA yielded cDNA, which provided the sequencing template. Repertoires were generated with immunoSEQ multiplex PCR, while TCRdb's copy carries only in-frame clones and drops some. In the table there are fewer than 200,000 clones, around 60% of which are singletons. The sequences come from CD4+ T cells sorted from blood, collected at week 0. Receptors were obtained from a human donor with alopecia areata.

The CDR3 protein is CASSLNRAGEQYF. Here the CDR3 DNA reads TGTGCCAGCAGCCTGAACAGGGCCGGCGAGCAGTACTTC. The chain joins TRBV7-2 to TRBJ2-7, with D possibly matching TRBD1 (6 bases). V was clipped by 5 bases and J by 6 bases, with 14 bases between them. The CDR3 sequence is 13 residues long. Germline CDR1 and CDR2: SGHTA and FQGNSA.

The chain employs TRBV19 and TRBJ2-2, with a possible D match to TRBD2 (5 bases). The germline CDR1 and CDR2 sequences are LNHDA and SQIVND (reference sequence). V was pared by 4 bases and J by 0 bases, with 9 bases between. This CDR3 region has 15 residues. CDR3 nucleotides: TGTGCCAGTAGTAGGGTGGGAGCGAACACCGGGGAGCTGTTTTTT. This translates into CASSRVGANTGELFF. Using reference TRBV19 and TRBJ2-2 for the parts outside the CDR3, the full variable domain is DGGITQSPKYLFRKEGQNVTLSCEQNLNHDAMYWYRQDPGQGLRLIYYSQIVNDFQKGDIAEGYSVSREKKESFPLTVTSAQKNPTAFYLCASSRVGANTGELFFGEGSRLTVL.

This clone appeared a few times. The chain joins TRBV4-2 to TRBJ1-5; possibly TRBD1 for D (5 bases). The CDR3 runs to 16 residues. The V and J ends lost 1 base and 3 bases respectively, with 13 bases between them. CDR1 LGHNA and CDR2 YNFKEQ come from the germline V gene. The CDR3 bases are TGTGCCAGCAGCCAAGTTGTTGCGGACAACAATCAGCCCCAGCATTTT. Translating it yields CASSQVVADNNQPQHF.